This T cell receptor beta chain was identified in a study of blood T cells in healthy people across ages. For the second PCR, which ran for about 6 to 12 cycles, a sample-barcoded 5' primer and a J-beta primer mix were used. TCRdb reanalysed the 5' RACE reads using MiXCR and keeps one entry per CDR3 protein. The table shows about 1.7 million distinct CDR3 sequences, with 28% occurring only once. The specimen was blood. This clonotype was obtained from a woman aged 25 to 45 in good health.

CDR3 DNA: TGCAGTGCTAGAAACGGGGGGTCCTACAATGAGCAGTTCTTC. It codes for CSARNGGSYNEQFF. The chain uses TRBV20-1 and TRBJ2-1; TRBD2 matches 7 bases. Germline loops: CDR1 DFQATT, CDR2 SNEGSKA (reference sequence). V was clipped by 2 bases and J by 1 base; unmatched bases: 2. The CDR3 contains 14 residues.